This paragraph reports one T cell receptor beta chain. This was the immunoSEQ v3 assay. Sequencing depth was 1.5 million to 2 million read pairs for survey level, about 5-6.5 million for deep. The protocol was immunoSEQ multiplex PCR, while the TCRdb copy is restricted to in-frame clones and leaves out a portion. The sample holds tens of thousands of clones; 65% to 90% are singletons and the top ten take around 5.1%. These data are taken from a study of TIL therapy for anti-PD-1-resistant metastatic lung cancer. Overall study context: Tumors were harvested before any PD-1/PD-L1 blockade. A handful of tumors were EGFR-mutant and two were ALK-rearranged.

The CDR3 is 17 amino acids. CDR1 is LNHNV, CDR2 YYDKDF, per germline (reference sequence). V shed 3 bases and J shed 4 bases, with 21 bases lying between them. Time point denoted: pre-treatment sample, taken before nivolumab and TIL therapy. Patients were adults with stage 4 NSCLC. This chain links TRBV15 with TRBJ1-1; possibly TRBD1 for D (6 bases). The clonotype comes from a person aged 25 to 85 with non-small cell lung cancer. The sequencing here drew on blood, taken at baseline. CDR3 nucleotides: TGTGCCACCAGCAGTTGGGGGCGAATGGGACAATCCACTGAAGCTTTCTTT. Its protein product is CATSSWGRMGQSTEAFF.